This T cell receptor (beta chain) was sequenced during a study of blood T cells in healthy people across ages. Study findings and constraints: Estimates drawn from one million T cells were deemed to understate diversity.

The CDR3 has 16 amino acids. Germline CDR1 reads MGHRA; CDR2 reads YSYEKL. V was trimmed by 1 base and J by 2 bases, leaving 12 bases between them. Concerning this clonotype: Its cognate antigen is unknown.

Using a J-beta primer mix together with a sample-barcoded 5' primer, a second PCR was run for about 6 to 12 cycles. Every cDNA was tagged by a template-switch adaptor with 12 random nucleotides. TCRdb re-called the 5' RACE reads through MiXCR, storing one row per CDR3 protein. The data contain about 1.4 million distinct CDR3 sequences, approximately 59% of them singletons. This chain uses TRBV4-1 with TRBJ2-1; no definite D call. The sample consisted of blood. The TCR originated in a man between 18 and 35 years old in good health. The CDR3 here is CASSQGMAAAYNEQFF. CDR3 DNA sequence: TGCGCCAGCAGCCAAGGTATGGCGGCCGCCTACAATGAGCAGTTCTTC.